Listed below are T cell receptor beta chains from one sample, sequenced in a study of shared clonotypes between healthy human individuals. Generated by immunoSEQ multiplex PCR, the TCRdb table keeps only in-frame clones and is missing some. The table records about 79,000 clones, under 65% of them present only once. The specimen was memory CD8+ T cells sorted from blood. The receptors stem from a man in his thirties or forties in good health. Both conserved end residues are part of each CDR3. D genes are given only for firm matches. Size tells how often a clone was seen (once, few, many) or the class of an expanded clone, and some rows leave it out.

v_call	j_call	d_call	cdr3_length	clone_size	cdr3_nt	cdr3_aa
TRBV7-4	TRBJ2-1	NA	10	NA	TGTGCCAGCAGCTTAGGCGGGCAGTTCTTC	CASSLGGQFF
TRBV15	TRBJ2-7	TRBD1	13	NA	TGTGCCACCAGCAGACAGGGGGCCTACGAGCAGTACTTC	CATSRQGAYEQYF
TRBV5-6	TRBJ2-7	NA	12	few	TGTGCCAGCAGCTTCGGGGCCTACGAGCAGTACTTC	CASSFGAYEQYF
TRBV30	TRBJ1-1	NA	12	few	TGTGCCTGGAGCCGTACTAACACTGAAGCTTTCTTT	CAWSRTNTEAFF
TRBV5-6	TRBJ2-7	NA	11	many	TGTGCCAGCAGCTCGGGCTACGAGCAGTACTTC	CASSSGYEQYF
TRBV28	TRBJ2-3	TRBD1	15	NA	TGTGCCAGCAGGAAGGGACAGGGGGTGACAGATACGCAGTATTTT	CASRKGQGVTDTQYF
TRBV9	TRBJ2-1	NA	15	once	TGTGCCAGCAGCGGTCGAGGGTCCTCCTACAATGAGCAGTTCTTC	CASSGRGSSYNEQFF
TRBV4-3	TRBJ2-7	NA	14	NA	TGCGCCAGCAGCTATGGACAGCGATCCTACGAGCAGTACTTC	CASSYGQRSYEQYF
TRBV27	TRBJ2-7	NA	13	NA	TGTGCCAGCAGTTTCTCTAATGTTGACGAGCAGTACTTC	CASSFSNVDEQYF
TRBV7-3	TRBJ2-1	TRBD2	18	NA	TGTGCCAGCAGCTCTCATGTAGGGACTAGCGGGACATCCCCAGAGCAGTTCTTC	CASSSHVGTSGTSPEQFF
TRBV7-9	TRBJ2-1	TRBD2	15	NA	TGTGCCAGCAGCTTAATAGCGGGAGGTCGGGATGAGCAGTTCTTC	CASSLIAGGRDEQFF
TRBV27	TRBJ2-7	TRBD2	14	NA	TGTGCCAGCAGTTCCAGCGGGAGTGTCGACGAGCAGTACTTC	CASSSSGSVDEQYF
TRBV27	TRBJ1-1	NA	14	NA	TGTGCCAGCAGTTTGACGGGTATGAACACTGAAGCTTTCTTT	CASSLTGMNTEAFF
TRBV6-8	TRBJ2-7	NA	11	NA	TGTGCCAGCGCTAGTCTTTACGAGCAGTACTTC	CASASLYEQYF
TRBV6-4	TRBJ2-1	NA	15	NA	TGTGCCAGCAGTGAGGGTCGAGGTGGGAGCAATGAGCAGTTCTTC	CASSEGRGGSNEQFF
TRBV5-4	TRBJ2-1	TRBD2	15	NA	TGTGCCAGCAGCTTATTCAGCGGGACCGCCGGTGAGCAGTTCTTC	CASSLFSGTAGEQFF
TRBV19	TRBJ2-7	NA	14	once	TGTGCCAGTAGTATGAACAGGCGCTCCTACGAGCAGTACTTC	CASSMNRRSYEQYF
TRBV25-1	TRBJ2-7	NA	13	NA	TGTGCCAGCAGTGGACCCTCCGCGGACGAGCAGTACTTC	CASSGPSADEQYF
TRBV2	TRBJ1-5	NA	13	NA	TGTGCCAGCAGGTTACTACTCAATCAGCCCCAGCATTTT	CASRLLLNQPQHF
TRBV6-1	TRBJ2-1	TRBD2	15	NA	TGTGCCAGCAGCGTAGCGGGAGGGCCGTACAATGAGCAGTTCTTC	CASSVAGGPYNEQFF
TRBV10-2	TRBJ2-4	NA	13	many	TGCGCCAGCAGTGAGTTAGCCAAAAACATTCAGTACTTC	CASSELAKNIQYF
TRBV5-1	TRBJ1-1	TRBD1	15	many	TGCGCCAGCAGCTTGGGGACAGGAGGGGCAACTGAAGCTTTCTTT	CASSLGTGGATEAFF
TRBV7-3	TRBJ2-1	TRBD1	14	NA	TGTGCCAGCAGCGCGGGGACAGGATACAATGAGCAGTTCTTC	CASSAGTGYNEQFF
TRBV4-1	TRBJ2-7	TRBD2	14	NA	TGCGCCAGCAGCCAAGTAGCGGGGAACTACGAGCAGTACTTC	CASSQVAGNYEQYF
TRBV25-1	TRBJ2-7	NA	12	NA	TGTGCCAGCAGTGACGGCGCGTCTGGGCAGTACTTC	CASSDGASGQYF
TRBV6-4	TRBJ2-3	NA	13	NA	TGTGCCAGCAGCCCCGGAGACCCCGCTACGCAGTATTTT	CASSPGDPATQYF
TRBV7-9	TRBJ2-5	NA	14	few	TGTGCCAGCCAACGCCCAGGGGTACAAGAGACCCAGTACTTC	CASQRPGVQETQYF
TRBV11-2	TRBJ2-2	TRBD1	18	NA	TGTGCCAGCAGCGGACGGGACAGGGATGGCCCGGTGACCGGGGAGCTGTTTTTT	CASSGRDRDGPVTGELFF
TRBV10-3	TRBJ2-1	NA	15	NA	TGTGCCATCAGTGAGTCCCAGGGGCAAGGCGATGAGCAGTTCTTC	CAISESQGQGDEQFF
TRBV5-4	TRBJ2-7	NA	16	NA	TGTGCCAGCAGTACCGACGGGGGCCTGAGCTCCTACGAGCAGTACTTC	CASSTDGGLSSYEQYF
TRBV11-1	TRBJ2-3	NA	15	NA	TGTGCCAGCAGCCCGCGGTTGCCGGGGACAGATACGCAGTATTTT	CASSPRLPGTDTQYF
TRBV18	TRBJ1-5	NA	19	NA	TGTGCCAGCTCACCACGCGGGACCTCCCTCCCTAATAGCAATCAGCCCCAGCATTTT	CASSPRGTSLPNSNQPQHF
TRBV16	TRBJ1-1	NA	15	NA	TGTGCCAGCAGCCAATCGGACACCATGAACACTGAAGCTTTCTTT	CASSQSDTMNTEAFF
TRBV7-8	TRBJ2-7	TRBD1	14	many	TGTGCCAGCAGCTTAGTCCCAGGGGGCTACGAGCAGTACTTC	CASSLVPGGYEQYF
TRBV5-6	TRBJ2-7	NA	12	many	TGTGCCAGCAGCTTGGGCAACTGGGAGCAGTACTTC	CASSLGNWEQYF
TRBV28	TRBJ2-1	NA	15	NA	TGTGCCAGCACCCAACCGACAATCTCCTACAATGAGCAGTTCTTC	CASTQPTISYNEQFF
TRBV19	TRBJ2-1	TRBD2	17	NA	TGTGCCAGTAGTTCCAGAAATAGCGGGAGTAGATACAATGAGCAGTTCTTC	CASSSRNSGSRYNEQFF